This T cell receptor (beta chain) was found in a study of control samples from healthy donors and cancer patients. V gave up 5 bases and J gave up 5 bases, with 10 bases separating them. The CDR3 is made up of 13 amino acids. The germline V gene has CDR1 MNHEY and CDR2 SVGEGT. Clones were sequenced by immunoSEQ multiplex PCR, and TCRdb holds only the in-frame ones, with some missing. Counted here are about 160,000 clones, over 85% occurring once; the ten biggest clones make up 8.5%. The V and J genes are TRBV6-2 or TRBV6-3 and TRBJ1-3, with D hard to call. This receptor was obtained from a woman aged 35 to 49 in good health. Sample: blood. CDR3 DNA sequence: TGTGCCAGCAGTCAGGACGGGAGAAACACCATATATTTT. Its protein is CASSQDGRNTIYF.